This record concerns one T cell receptor beta chain sequence. The antigen is undetermined. Template switching created a universal primer site, and the cDNA included unique molecular identifiers. TCRdb re-called the 5' RACE reads with MiXCR, one entry per CDR3 protein. The sample gives hundreds of thousands of distinct CDR3 sequences, approximately 20% of which show up once; approximately 0.5% is in the top ten. This entry is derived from a study of identical twins. The CDR3 is made up of 15 amino acids. Trimming took 1 base from V and 6 from J, leaving 13 bases between them. Germline assignment: CDR1 SGHVS and CDR2 FQNEAQ. General study points: Within twin pairs, the out-of-frame alpha sequences they shared showed excess low generation probability. Part of the zero-insertion signal could reflect confounding by invariant MAIT and iNKT cells.

The data also belong to a second study, concerning yellow fever vaccine responses in identical twins. As that study records: Twin vaccine T cell responses reportedly seemed partly convergent, partly personalized.

This receptor was identified in a woman aged 18-35 years in good health. The rearrangement uses TRBV7-8 and TRBJ2-1, with D possibly being TRBD2 (7 bases). The sequenced material came from CD4+ T cells sorted from blood. Here the CDR3 DNA reads TGTGCCAGCAGCTTAGGAACAGGGAGGGCCAATGAGCAGTTCTTC. This codes for CASSLGTGRANEQFF.